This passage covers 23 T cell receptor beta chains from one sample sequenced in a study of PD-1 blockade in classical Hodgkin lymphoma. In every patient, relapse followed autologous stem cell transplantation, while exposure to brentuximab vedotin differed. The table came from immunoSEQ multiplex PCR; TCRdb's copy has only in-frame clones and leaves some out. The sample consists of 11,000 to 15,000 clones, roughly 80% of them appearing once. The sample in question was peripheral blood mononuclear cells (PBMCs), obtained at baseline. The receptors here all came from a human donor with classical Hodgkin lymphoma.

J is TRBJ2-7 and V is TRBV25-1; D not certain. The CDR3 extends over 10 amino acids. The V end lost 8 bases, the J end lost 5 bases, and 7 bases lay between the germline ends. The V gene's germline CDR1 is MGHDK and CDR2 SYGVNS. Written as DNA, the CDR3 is TGTGCCAGCCCTAGGGACGAGCAGTACTTC. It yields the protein CASPRDEQYF.

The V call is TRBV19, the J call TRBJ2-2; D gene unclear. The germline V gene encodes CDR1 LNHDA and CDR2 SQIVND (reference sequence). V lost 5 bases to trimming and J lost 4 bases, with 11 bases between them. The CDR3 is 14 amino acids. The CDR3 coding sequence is TGTGCCAGTAGTCCCCCCCTAGTCACCGGGGAGCTGTTTTTT. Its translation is CASSPPLVTGELFF. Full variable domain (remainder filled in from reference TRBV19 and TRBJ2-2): DGGITQSPKYLFRKEGQNVTLSCEQNLNHDAMYWYRQDPGQGLRLIYYSQIVNDFQKGDIAEGYSVSREKKESFPLTVTSAQKNPTAFYLCASSPPLVTGELFFGEGSRLTVL.

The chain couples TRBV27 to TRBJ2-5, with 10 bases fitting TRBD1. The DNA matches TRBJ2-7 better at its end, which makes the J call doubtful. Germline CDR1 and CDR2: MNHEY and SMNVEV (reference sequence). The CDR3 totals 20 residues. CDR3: CASSLSMSRDRGHHRYEQYF. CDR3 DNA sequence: TGTGCCAGCAGTTTATCCATGAGCCGGGACAGGGGCCACCATCGCTACGAGCAGTACTTC.

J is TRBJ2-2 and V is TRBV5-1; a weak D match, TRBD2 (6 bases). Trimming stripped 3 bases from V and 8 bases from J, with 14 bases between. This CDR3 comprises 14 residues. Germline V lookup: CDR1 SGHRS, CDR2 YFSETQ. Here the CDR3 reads CASSSELASGELFF. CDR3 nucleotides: TGCGCCAGCAGCTCGGAACTAGCTTCGGGGGAGCTGTTTTTT. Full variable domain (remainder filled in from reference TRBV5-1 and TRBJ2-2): KAGVTQTPRYLIKTRGQQVTLSCSPISGHRSVSWYQQTPGQGLQFLFEYFSETQRNKGNFPGRFSGRQFSNSRSEMNVSTLELGDSALYLCASSSELASGELFFGEGSRLTVL.

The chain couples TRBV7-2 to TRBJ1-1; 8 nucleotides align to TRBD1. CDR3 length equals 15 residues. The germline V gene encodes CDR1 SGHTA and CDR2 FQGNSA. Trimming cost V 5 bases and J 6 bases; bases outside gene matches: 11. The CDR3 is CASSTSTGAVAEAFF. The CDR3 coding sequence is TGTGCCAGCAGCACCTCGACAGGGGCGGTGGCTGAAGCTTTCTTT. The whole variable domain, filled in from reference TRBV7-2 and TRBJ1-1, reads GAGVSQSPSNKVTEKGKDVELRCDPISGHTALYWYRQSLGQGLEFLIYFQGNSAPDKSGLPSDRFSAERTGGSVSTLTIQRTQQEDSAVYLCASSTSTGAVAEAFFGQGTRLTVV.

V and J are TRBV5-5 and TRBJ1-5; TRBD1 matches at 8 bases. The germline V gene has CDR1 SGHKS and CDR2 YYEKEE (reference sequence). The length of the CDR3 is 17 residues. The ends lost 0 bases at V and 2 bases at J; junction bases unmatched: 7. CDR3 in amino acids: CASSLAGQGAGNQPQHF. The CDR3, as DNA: TGTGCCAGCAGCTTGGCTGGGCAGGGGGCTGGCAATCAGCCCCAGCATTTT.

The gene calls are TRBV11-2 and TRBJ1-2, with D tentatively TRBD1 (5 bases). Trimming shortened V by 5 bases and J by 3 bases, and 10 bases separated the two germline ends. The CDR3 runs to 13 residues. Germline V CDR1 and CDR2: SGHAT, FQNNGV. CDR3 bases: TGTGCCAGCAGCACCGGGACCCACTATGGCTACACCTTC. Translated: CASSTGTHYGYTF.

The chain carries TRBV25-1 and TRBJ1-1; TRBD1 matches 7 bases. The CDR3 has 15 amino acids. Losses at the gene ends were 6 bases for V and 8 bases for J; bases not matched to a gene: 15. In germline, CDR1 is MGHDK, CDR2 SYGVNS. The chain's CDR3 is CASRTPGTDSLEAFF. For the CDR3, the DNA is TGTGCCAGCAGAACTCCCGGGACAGACTCTCTGGAAGCTTTCTTT.

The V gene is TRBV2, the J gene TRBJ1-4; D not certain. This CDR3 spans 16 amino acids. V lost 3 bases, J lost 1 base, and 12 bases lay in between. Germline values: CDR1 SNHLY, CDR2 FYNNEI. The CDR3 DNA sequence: TGTGCCAGCAGTGATGTCCCCCTGCAAACTAATGAAAAACTGTTTTTT. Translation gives CASSDVPLQTNEKLFF.

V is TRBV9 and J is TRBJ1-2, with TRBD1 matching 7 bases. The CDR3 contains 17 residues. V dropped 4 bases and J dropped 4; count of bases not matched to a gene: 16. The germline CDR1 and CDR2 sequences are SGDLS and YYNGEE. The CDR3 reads CASSLTGGGGSAYGYTF. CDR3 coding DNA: TGTGCCAGCAGCCTAACCGGGGGAGGGGGCTCCGCCTATGGCTACACCTTC.

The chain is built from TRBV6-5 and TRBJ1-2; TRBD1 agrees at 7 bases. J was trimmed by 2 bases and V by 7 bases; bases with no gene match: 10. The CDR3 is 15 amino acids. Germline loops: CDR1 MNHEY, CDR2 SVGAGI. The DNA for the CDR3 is TGTGCCAGCACAAGCTTAGACAGGGTGAACTATGGCTACACCTTC. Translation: CASTSLDRVNYGYTF.

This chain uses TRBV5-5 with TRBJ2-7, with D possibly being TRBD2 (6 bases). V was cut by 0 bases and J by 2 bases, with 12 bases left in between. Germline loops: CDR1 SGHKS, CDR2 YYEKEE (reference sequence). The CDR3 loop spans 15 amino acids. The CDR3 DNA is TGTGCCAGCAGCTTGGCGTTGCGGGGACCCTACGAGCAGTACTTC. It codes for CASSLALRGPYEQYF.

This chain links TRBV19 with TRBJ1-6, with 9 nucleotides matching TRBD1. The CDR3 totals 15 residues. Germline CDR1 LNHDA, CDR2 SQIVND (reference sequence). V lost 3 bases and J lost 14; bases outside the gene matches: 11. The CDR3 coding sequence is TGTGCCAGTAGTATCTTCGCGGGACAGGGCAATTCCCTCCACTTT. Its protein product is CASSIFAGQGNSLHF. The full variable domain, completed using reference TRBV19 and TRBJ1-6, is DGGITQSPKYLFRKEGQNVTLSCEQNLNHDAMYWYRQDPGQGLRLIYYSQIVNDFQKGDIAEGYSVSREKKESFPLTVTSAQKNPTAFYLCASSIFAGQGNSLHFGNGTRLTVT.

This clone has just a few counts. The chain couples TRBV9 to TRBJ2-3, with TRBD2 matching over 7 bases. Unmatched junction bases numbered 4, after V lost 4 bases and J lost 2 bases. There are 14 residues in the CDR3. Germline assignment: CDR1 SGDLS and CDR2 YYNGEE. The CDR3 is CASSWGGATDTQYF. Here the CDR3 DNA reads TGTGCCAGCAGCTGGGGGGGAGCCACAGATACGCAGTATTTT.

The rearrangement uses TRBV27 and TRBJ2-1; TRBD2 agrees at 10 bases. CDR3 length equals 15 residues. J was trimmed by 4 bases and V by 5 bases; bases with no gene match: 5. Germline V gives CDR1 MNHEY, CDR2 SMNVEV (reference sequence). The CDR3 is CASSRPGLAYNEQFF. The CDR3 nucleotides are TGTGCCAGCAGTCGACCGGGACTAGCGTACAATGAGCAGTTCTTC.

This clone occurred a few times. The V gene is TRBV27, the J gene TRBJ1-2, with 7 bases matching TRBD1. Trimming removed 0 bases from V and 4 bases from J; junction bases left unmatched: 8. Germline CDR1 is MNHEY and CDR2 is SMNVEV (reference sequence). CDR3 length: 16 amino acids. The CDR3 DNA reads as TGTGCCAGCAGTTTATCTCCCGGGGGACAGACCTATGGCTACACCTTC. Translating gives CASSLSPGGQTYGYTF.

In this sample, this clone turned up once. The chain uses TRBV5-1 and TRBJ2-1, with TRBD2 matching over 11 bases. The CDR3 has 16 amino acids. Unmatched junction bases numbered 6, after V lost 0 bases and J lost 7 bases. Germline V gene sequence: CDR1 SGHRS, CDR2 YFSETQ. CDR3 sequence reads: CASSLDGTSGTNEQFF. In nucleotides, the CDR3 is TGCGCCAGCAGCTTGGACGGGACTAGCGGTACAAATGAGCAGTTCTTC.

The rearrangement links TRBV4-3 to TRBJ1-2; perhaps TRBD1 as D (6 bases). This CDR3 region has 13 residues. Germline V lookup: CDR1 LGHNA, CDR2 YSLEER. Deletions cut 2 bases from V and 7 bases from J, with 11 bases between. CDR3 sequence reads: CASSQRGAGGYTF. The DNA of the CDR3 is TGCGCCAGCAGCCAAAGGGGGGCCGGTGGCTACACCTTC.

The CDR3 here is CASSEQPQGGYTF. In nucleotides, the CDR3 is TGTGCCAGCAGTGAACAGCCCCAGGGTGGCTACACCTTC. This sequence joins TRBV2 and TRBJ1-2, with D perhaps matching TRBD1 (5 bases). Germline CDR1 SNHLY, CDR2 FYNNEI. V was trimmed by 2 bases and J by 7 bases, leaving 11 bases between them. This CDR3 comprises 13 residues.

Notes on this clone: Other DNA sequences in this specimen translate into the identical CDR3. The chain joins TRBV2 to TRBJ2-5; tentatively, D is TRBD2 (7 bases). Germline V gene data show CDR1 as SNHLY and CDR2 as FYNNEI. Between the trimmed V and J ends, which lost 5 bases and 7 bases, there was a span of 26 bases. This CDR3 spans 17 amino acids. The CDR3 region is CASSSERAGAEWVTQYF. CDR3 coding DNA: TGTGCCAGCAGTTCCGAACGGGCGGGGGCGGAATGGGTGACCCAGTACTTC.

DNA for the CDR3: TGTGCCTCCGGGGCGTCCAGCTCTGGAAACACCATATATTTT. Its translation is CASGASSSGNTIYF. The J gene is TRBJ1-3, the V gene TRBV7-8, with D perhaps matching TRBD1 (5 bases). CDR3 length equals 14 residues. Germline CDR1 SGHVS, CDR2 FQNEAQ. V shed 11 bases and J shed 0 bases, with 14 bases lying between them.

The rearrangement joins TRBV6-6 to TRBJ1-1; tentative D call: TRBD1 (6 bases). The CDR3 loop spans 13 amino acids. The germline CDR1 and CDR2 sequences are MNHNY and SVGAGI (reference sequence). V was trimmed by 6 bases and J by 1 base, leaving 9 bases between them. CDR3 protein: CASRLRGNTEAFF. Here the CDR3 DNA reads TGTGCCAGCAGACTCAGGGGGAACACTGAAGCTTTCTTT.

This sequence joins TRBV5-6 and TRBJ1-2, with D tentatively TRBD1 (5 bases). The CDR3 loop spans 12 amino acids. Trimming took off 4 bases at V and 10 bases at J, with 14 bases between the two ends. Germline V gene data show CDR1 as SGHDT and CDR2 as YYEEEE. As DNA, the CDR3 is TGTGCCAGCAGCCCCGAGGGCAGGGTCTACACCTTC. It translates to CASSPEGRVYTF.